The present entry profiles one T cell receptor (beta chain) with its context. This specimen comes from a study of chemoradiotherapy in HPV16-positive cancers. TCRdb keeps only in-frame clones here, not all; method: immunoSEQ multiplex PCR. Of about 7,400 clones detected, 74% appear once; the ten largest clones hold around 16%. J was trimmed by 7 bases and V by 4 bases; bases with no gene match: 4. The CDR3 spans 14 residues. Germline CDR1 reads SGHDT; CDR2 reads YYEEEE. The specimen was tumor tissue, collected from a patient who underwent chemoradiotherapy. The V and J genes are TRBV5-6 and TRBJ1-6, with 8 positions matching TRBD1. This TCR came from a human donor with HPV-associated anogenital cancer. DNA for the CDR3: TGTGCCAGCAGCCGGACAGGGATCAATTCACCCCTCCACTTT. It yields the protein CASSRTGINSPLHF.